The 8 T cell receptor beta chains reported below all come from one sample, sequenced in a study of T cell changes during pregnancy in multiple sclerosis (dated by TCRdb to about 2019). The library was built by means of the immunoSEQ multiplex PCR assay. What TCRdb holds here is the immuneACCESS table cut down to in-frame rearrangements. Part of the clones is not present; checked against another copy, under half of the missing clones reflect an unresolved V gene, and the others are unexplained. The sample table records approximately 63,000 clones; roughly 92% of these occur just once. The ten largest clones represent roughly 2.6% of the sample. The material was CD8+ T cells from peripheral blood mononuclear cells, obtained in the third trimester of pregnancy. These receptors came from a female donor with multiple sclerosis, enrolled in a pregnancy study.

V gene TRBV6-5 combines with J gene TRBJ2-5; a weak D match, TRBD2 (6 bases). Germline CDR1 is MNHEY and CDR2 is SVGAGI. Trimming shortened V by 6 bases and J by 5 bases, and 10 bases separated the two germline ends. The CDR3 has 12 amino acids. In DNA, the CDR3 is TGTGCCAGCAGCCACGGAGGGGAGACCCAGTACTTC. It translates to CASSHGGETQYF.

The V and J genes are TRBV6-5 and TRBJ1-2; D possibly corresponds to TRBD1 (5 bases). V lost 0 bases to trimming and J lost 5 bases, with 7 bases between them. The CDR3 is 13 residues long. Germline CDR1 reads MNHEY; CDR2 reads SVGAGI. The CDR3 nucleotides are TGTGCCAGCAGTTACTCGCGACAGTATGGCTACACCTTC. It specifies CASSYSRQYGYTF.

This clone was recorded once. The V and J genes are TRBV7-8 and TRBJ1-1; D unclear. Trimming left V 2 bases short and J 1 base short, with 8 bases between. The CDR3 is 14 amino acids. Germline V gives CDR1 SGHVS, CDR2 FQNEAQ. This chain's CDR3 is CASSLLFSNTEAFF. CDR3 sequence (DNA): TGTGCCAGCAGCTTACTGTTCTCGAACACTGAAGCTTTCTTT.

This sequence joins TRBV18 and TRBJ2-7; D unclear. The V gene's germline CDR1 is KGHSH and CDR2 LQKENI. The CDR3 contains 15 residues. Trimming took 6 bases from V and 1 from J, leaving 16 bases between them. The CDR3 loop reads CASSLGTEFSYEQYF. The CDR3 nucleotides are TGTGCCAGCTCTCTGGGTACAGAGTTTTCCTACGAGCAGTACTTC.

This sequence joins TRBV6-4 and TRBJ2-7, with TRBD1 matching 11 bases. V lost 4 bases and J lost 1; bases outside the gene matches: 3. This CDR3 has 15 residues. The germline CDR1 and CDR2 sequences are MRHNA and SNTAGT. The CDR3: CASSAGQGASYEQYF. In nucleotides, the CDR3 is TGTGCCAGCAGTGCAGGACAGGGGGCTTCCTACGAGCAGTACTTC.

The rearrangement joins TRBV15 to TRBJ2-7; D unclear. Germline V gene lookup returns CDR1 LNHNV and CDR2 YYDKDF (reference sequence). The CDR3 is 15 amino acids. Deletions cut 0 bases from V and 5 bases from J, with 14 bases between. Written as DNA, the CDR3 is TGTGCCACCAGCAGAGAAGAGACCCAAACTAACGAGCAGTACTTC. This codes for CATSREETQTNEQYF.

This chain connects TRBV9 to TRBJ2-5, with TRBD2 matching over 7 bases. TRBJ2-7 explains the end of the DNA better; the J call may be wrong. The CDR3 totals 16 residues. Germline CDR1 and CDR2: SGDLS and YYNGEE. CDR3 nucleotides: TGTGCCAGCAGCGTAAGGTCGGGGGGTGATATGTACGAGCAGTACTTC. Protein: CASSVRSGGDMYEQYF.

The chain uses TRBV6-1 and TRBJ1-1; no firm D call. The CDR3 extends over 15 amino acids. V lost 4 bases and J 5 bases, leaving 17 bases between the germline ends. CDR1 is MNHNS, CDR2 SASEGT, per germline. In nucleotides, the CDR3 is TGTGCCAGCAGTGCCCCTGGGCAGCCTGGGACTGAAGCTTTCTTT. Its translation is CASSAPGQPGTEAFF.